This is a list of T cell receptor beta chains from one sample in a study of blood T cell repertoires in COVID-19. The method was immunoSEQ multiplex PCR; TCRdb's version includes in-frame clones alone and lacks a portion of them. The sample shows fewer than 350,000 clones, approximately 91% of them seen only once. The sample taken for sequencing was PBMCs or T cells enriched from blood (not recorded which). All receptors come from a man aged 55-75 years who had recovered from COVID-19. Both conserved end residues are part of each CDR3. Each record gives: clone size, V gene, D gene, J gene, CDR3 protein, CDR3 DNA. The D gene is left open where the match is weak. Clone sizes are given selectively: once, few, many, or a class where the clone is expanded.

>.|TRBV25-1|.|TRBJ1-2
CASSLQPNLYGYTF
TGTGCCAGCAGTCTACAGCCTAACCTCTATGGCTACACCTTC
>once|TRBV9|.|TRBJ2-7
CASSVTGLSSYEQYF
TGTGCCAGCAGCGTAACAGGACTAAGCTCCTACGAGCAGTACTTC
>.|TRBV14|TRBD2|TRBJ2-1
CASSQGFGSGRINEQFF
TGTGCCAGCAGCCAAGGTTTTGGTAGCGGGAGAATCAATGAGCAGTTCTTC
>.|TRBV9|TRBD1|TRBJ2-1
CASSVATGQGYNEQFF
TGTGCCAGCAGCGTAGCTACGGGACAGGGCTACAATGAGCAGTTCTTC
>.|TRBV29-1|TRBD1|TRBJ2-2
CSVVRQGAGELFF
TGCAGCGTAGTAAGACAGGGGGCCGGGGAGCTGTTTTTT
>.|TRBV7-3|TRBD1|TRBJ1-2
CASSLGQGAIGYTF
TGTGCCAGCAGCTTAGGGCAGGGGGCGATTGGCTACACCTTC
>.|TRBV28|.|TRBJ1-3
CASSLYRQSSGNTIYF
TGTGCCAGCAGTTTATACAGGCAGAGCTCTGGAAACACCATATATTTT
>.|TRBV7-6|.|TRBJ1-1
CASSLLGGANTEAFF
TGTGCCAGCAGCTTATTGGGGGGGGCAAACACTGAAGCTTTCTTT
>.|TRBV21-1|.|TRBJ2-4
CASSTIAGPFPPMGKNIQYF
TGTGCCAGCAGCACTATAGCGGGGCCCTTTCCACCCATGGGGAAAAACATTCAGTACTTC
>few|TRBV10-3|.|TRBJ1-3
CAISEAGQPTIYF
TGTGCCATCAGTGAAGCAGGCCAGCCCACCATATATTTT
>.|TRBV5-4|TRBD2|TRBJ2-7
CASSLGGGRPTYEQYF
TGTGCCAGCAGCTTGGGGGGCGGGAGGCCCACCTACGAGCAGTACTTC
>once|TRBV6-5|TRBD1|TRBJ1-1
CASTIGQGTEAFF
TGTGCCAGCACCATAGGACAGGGGACTGAAGCTTTCTTT
>.|TRBV27|TRBD1|TRBJ1-2
CASVGGDGYTF
TGTGCCAGTGTAGGGGGCGATGGCTACACCTTC
>once|TRBV9|.|TRBJ2-3
CASSGTYGGDTQYF
TGTGCCAGCAGCGGGACCTATGGGGGGGATACGCAGTATTTT
>.|TRBV10-3|.|TRBJ1-3
CAISPRDSGNTIYF
TGTGCCATCAGCCCCAGGGACTCTGGAAACACCATATATTTT
>few|TRBV24-1|.|TRBJ2-7
CATSDLGQGGEQYF
TGTGCCACCAGTGATTTAGGCCAGGGAGGCGAGCAGTACTTC
>.|TRBV10-2|.|TRBJ2-1
CASSETGTSYNEQFF
TGCGCCAGCAGTGAAACAGGGACCTCCTACAATGAGCAGTTCTTC
>once|TRBV2|TRBD1|TRBJ1-1
CASKRGLNTEAFF
TGTGCCAGCAAGAGGGGGCTTAACACTGAAGCTTTCTTT
>.|TRBV6-5|TRBD1|TRBJ1-2
CASSYDRGGSYGYTF
TGTGCCAGCAGTTACGACAGGGGGGGATCTTATGGCTACACCTTC
>once|TRBV7-8|TRBD2|TRBJ2-7
CASSLVAGGPYEQYF
TGTGCCAGCAGCTTAGTGGCGGGGGGCCCCTACGAGCAGTACTTC
>once|TRBV7-9|.|TRBJ2-3
CASSLPTASDTQYF
TGTGCCAGCAGCCTACCGACTGCCTCAGATACGCAGTATTTT
>.|TRBV14|.|TRBJ2-7
CASSQPRGIQNF
TGTGCCAGCAGCCAGCCGCGAGGAATTCAGAACTTC
>.|TRBV19|.|TRBJ2-1
CASSIGQGNYNEQFF
TGTGCCAGTAGTATAGGGCAGGGGAACTACAATGAGCAGTTCTTC
>.|TRBV14|.|TRBJ1-4
CASSPGGQGYEKLFF
TGTGCCAGCAGCCCCGGGGGGCAGGGATACGAAAAACTGTTTTTT
>.|TRBV5-1|.|TRBJ2-7
CASSLGTRSSYEQYF
TGCGCCAGCAGCTTAGGGACAAGGAGCTCCTACGAGCAGTACTTC
>.|TRBV24-1|TRBD1|TRBJ1-5
CATSDHRGRQPQHF
TGTGCCACCAGTGATCACAGGGGGAGGCAGCCCCAGCATTTT
>.|TRBV6-1|.|TRBJ2-2
CASSERDTGELFF
TGTGCCAGCAGTGAACGGGACACCGGGGAGCTGTTTTTT